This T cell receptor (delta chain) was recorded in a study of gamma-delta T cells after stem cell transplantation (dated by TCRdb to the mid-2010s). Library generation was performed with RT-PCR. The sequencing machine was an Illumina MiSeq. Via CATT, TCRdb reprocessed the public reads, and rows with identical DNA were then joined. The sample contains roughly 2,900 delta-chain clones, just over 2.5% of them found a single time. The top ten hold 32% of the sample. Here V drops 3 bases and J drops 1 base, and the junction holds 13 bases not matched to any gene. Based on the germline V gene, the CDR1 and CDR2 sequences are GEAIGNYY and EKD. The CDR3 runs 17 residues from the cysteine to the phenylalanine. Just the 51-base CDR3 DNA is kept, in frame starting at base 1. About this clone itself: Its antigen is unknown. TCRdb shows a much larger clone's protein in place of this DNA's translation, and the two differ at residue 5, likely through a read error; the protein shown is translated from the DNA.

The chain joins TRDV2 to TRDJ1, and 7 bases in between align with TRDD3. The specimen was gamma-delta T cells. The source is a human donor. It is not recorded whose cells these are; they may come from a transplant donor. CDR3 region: CACDAMGDSKLTDKLIF. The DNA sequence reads TGTGCCTGTGACGCAATGGGGGACTCCAAACTCACCGATAAACTCATCTTT.